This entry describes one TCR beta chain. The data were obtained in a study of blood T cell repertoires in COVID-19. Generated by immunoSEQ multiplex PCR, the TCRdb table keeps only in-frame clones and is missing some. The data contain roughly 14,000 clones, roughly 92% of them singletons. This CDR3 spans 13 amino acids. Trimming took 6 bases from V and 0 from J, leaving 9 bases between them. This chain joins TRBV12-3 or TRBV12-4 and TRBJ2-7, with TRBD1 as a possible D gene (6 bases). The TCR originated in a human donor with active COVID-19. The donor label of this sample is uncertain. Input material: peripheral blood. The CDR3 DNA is TGTGCCAGCAGACGGACAGACTCCTACGAGCAGTACTTC. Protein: CASRRTDSYEQYF.